This T cell receptor (beta chain) was captured by sequencing in a study of blood T cell repertoires in COVID-19. Background on the study: Some COVID-19 samples were acute and others convalescent; all came from the United States, Italy and Spain. Sources were T cells, B-cell-depleted T cells, or PBMCs; the material itself was cDNA or gDNA.

A single count supports this clone. CDR1 and CDR2 (germline): SGHRS, YFSETQ. There are 18 residues in the CDR3. The J segment lost 2 bases and the V segment lost 1 base, leaving 7 bases of the junction unmatched. In the study's own analysis: Reference gene primers were amplified, and this amplification served to estimate nucleated cell counts. Libraries were prepared by immunoSEQ multiplex PCR; TCRdb keeps only in-frame clonotypes and omits some of them. Clone size and the V and J calls come from that table; the DNA yielded D and trimming. Seen here are about 110,000 clones, around four fifths observed once, and the top ten hold approximately 4.5%.

The chain combines TRBV5-1 with TRBJ2-2, with 11 nucleotides matching TRBD2. The sequenced sample was peripheral blood. The receptor comes from a man aged 70-80 years with acute or convalescent COVID-19. CDR3 protein: CASSLTASGGPNTGELFF. The CDR3 DNA reads TGCGCCAGCAGCTTGACGGCTAGCGGGGGGCCAAACACCGGGGAGCTGTTTTTT.